This is a list of T cell receptor beta chains from one sample in a study of beta chain features in type 1 diabetes. Here immunoSEQ multiplex PCR was the method, and the copy in TCRdb shows in-frame clones only, minus some. This table has some 120,000 clones, around 15% appearing once. Specimen: central memory CD4+ T cells from blood. The receptors were gathered from a man younger than 30 with type 1 diabetes. CDR3s include the opening cysteine and the closing phenylalanine or tryptophan. The D gene is left open where the match is weak. Not every row has a clone size; where given, it reads once, few, many or a size class.

length | J | D | V | size | CDR3 | DNA
11 | TRBJ2-7 | TRBD2 | TRBV29-1 | . | CSVEAGGEQYF | TGCAGCGTTGAAGCGGGGGGTGAGCAGTACTTC
14 | TRBJ2-5 | . | TRBV7-6 | . | CASSFSGYQETQYF | TGTGCCAGCAGCTTCTCTGGTTACCAAGAGACCCAGTACTTC
16 | TRBJ2-7 | TRBD2 | TRBV5-1 | few | CASSLARREEAYEQYF | TGCGCCAGCAGCTTGGCTCGGCGGGAGGAAGCCTACGAGCAGTACTTC
14 | TRBJ2-1 | TRBD2 | TRBV25-1 | . | CASRRAGGYNEQFF | TGTGCCAGCAGAAGAGCGGGAGGCTACAATGAGCAGTTCTTC
15 | TRBJ2-4 | . | TRBV6-5 | few | CASSYKPGEGNIQYF | TGTGCCAGCAGTTACAAGCCCGGCGAGGGAAACATTCAGTACTTC
16 | TRBJ2-1 | . | TRBV5-1 | . | CASSLDSRRDYNEQFF | TGCGCCAGCAGCTTGGACTCAAGGAGGGACTACAATGAGCAGTTCTTC
15 | TRBJ1-5 | TRBD1 | TRBV28 | few | CASSPSGTGNQPQHF | TGTGCCAGCAGTCCCTCCGGGACAGGCAATCAGCCCCAGCATTTT
15 | TRBJ2-1 | TRBD2 | TRBV9 | many | CASSPASGSYNEQFF | TGTGCCAGCAGCCCCGCTAGCGGATCGTACAATGAGCAGTTCTTC
14 | TRBJ1-3 | . | TRBV7-2 | . | CASSQQVLGNTIYF | TGTGCCAGCAGTCAACAGGTTCTTGGAAACACCATATATTTT
15 | TRBJ2-5 | TRBD2 | TRBV4-1 | few | CASSQALAGQETQYF | TGCGCCAGCAGCCAAGCTTTAGCGGGACAAGAGACCCAGTACTTC
13 | TRBJ2-3 | . | TRBV29-1 | . | CSVEGAATDTQYF | TGCAGCGTTGAAGGGGCGGCTACAGATACGCAGTATTTT
13 | TRBJ1-6 | . | TRBV29-1 | . | CSGRGSYNSPLHF | TGCAGCGGAAGGGGATCCTATAATTCACCCCTCCACTTT
16 | TRBJ2-5 | TRBD1 | TRBV2 | . | CARRDVRDRVEETQYF | TGTGCCCGCAGGGACGTCCGGGACAGGGTAGAAGAGACCCAGTACTTC
13 | TRBJ1-2 | . | TRBV30 | . | CAWRETNNYGYTF | TGTGCCTGGAGGGAAACGAATAACTATGGCTACACCTTC
15 | TRBJ2-6 | TRBD1 | TRBV5-4 | few | CASSLQGQGANVLTF | TGTGCCAGCAGCTTGCAGGGACAGGGCGCCAACGTCCTGACTTTC
14 | TRBJ2-5 | . | TRBV10-3 | . | CAISEGGNRETQYF | TGTGCCATCAGTGAGGGAGGGAACCGAGAGACCCAGTACTTC
14 | TRBJ1-2 | TRBD1 | TRBV7-9 | . | CASSRTTGGYGYTF | TGTGCCAGCAGTCGTACAACAGGGGGCTATGGCTACACCTTC
15 | TRBJ2-1 | . | TRBV25-1 | . | CASSALTSSYNEQFF | TGTGCCAGCAGTGCCCTGACAAGCTCCTACAATGAGCAGTTCTTC
14 | TRBJ1-2 | . | TRBV5-1 | . | CASSLGDANYGYTF | TGCGCCAGCAGCTTGGGAGACGCAAACTATGGCTACACCTTC
15 | TRBJ2-3 | . | TRBV7-2 | . | CASSRRMSGTDTQYF | TGTGCCAGCAGCAGAAGGATGTCGGGCACAGATACGCAGTATTTT
12 | TRBJ1-5 | . | TRBV7-9 | few | CASSFSNQPQHF | TGTGCCAGCAGTTTTAGCAATCAGCCCCAGCATTTT
13 | TRBJ2-7 | . | TRBV29-1 | few | CSGIQGITYEQYF | TGCAGCGGTATCCAGGGGATCACCTACGAGCAGTACTTC
16 | TRBJ2-3 | TRBD2 | TRBV9 | few | CASSLLAGADTDTQYF | TGTGCCAGCAGTCTACTAGCGGGGGCCGACACAGATACGCAGTATTTT
16 | TRBJ2-6 | . | TRBV7-2 | few | CASSPGTSAGANVLTF | TGTGCCAGCAGCCCCGGGACCTCGGCCGGGGCCAACGTCCTGACTTTC
13 | TRBJ1-6 | . | TRBV27 | few | CATGRAYNSPLHF | TGTGCCACCGGACGGGCGTATAATTCACCCCTCCACTTT
14 | TRBJ2-5 | TRBD1 | TRBV10-3 | many | CAISPQGFAGTQYF | TGTGCCATCAGCCCACAGGGGTTTGCAGGGACCCAGTACTTC
15 | TRBJ2-1 | TRBD2 | TRBV7-6 | few | CASSTAPGLADEQFF | TGTGCCAGCAGCACGGCTCCCGGACTAGCGGATGAGCAGTTCTTC
15 | TRBJ2-1 | TRBD1 | TRBV27 | many | CASSLYRDRPNEQFF | TGTGCCAGCAGTTTATACCGGGACAGACCAAATGAGCAGTTCTTC
14 | TRBJ2-3 | . | TRBV7-3 | few | CASSLEPSTDTQYF | TGTGCCAGCAGCTTAGAGCCCAGCACAGATACGCAGTATTTT
13 | TRBJ2-3 | TRBD2 | TRBV6-5 | . | CASTLREADTQYF | TGTGCCAGCACCCTCCGGGAGGCAGATACGCAGTATTTT
12 | TRBJ2-1 | . | TRBV7-9 | few | CASSPYHNEQFF | TGTGCCAGCAGCCCTTACCACAATGAGCAGTTCTTC